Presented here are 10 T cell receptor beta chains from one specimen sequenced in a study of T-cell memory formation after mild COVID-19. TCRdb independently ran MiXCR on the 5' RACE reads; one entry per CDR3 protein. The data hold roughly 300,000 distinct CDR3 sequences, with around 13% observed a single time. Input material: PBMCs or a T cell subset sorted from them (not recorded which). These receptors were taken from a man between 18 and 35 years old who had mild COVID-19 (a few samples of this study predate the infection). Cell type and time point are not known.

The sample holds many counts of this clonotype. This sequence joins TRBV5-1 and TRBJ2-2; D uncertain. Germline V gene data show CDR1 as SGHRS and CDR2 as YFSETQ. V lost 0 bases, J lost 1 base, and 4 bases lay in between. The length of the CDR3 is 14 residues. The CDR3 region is CASSLGQNTGELFF. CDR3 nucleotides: TGCGCCAGCAGCTTGGGACAGAACACCGGGGAGCTGTTTTTT.

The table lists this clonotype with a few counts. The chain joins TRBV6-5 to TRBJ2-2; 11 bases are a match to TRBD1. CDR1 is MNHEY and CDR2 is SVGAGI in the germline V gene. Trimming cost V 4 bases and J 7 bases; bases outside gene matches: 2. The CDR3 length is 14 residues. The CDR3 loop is CASSWTGGVGELFF. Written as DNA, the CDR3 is TGTGCCAGCAGTTGGACAGGGGGCGTCGGGGAGCTGTTTTTT.

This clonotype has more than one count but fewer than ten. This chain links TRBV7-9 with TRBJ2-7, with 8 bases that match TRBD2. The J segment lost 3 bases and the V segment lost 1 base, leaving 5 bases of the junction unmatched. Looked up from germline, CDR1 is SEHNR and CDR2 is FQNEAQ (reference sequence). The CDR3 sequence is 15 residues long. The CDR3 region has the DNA TGTGCCAGCAGCTTAGTGGCGGGGGGAGGCTACGAGCAGTACTTC. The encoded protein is CASSLVAGGGYEQYF.

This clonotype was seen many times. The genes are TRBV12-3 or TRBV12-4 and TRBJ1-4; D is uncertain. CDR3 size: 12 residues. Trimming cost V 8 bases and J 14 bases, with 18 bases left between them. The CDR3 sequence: CASSLGQTTLFF. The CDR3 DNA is TGTGCCAGCTCTCTTGGGCAGACGACGCTGTTTTTT.

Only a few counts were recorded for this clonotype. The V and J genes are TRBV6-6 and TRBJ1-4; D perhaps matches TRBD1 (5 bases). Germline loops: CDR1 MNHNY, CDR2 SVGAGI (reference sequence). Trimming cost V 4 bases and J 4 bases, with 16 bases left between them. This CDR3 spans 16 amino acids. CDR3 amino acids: CASSSPQGLGNEKLFF. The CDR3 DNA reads TGTGCCAGCAGTTCACCGCAGGGTCTCGGTAATGAAAAACTGTTTTTT.

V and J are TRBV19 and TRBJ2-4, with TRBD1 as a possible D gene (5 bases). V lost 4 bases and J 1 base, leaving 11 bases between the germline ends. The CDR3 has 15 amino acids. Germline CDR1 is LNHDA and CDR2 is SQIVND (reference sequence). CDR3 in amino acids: CASSNLGVAKNIQYF. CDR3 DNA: TGTGCCAGTAGTAATCTAGGGGTTGCCAAAAACATTCAGTACTTC.

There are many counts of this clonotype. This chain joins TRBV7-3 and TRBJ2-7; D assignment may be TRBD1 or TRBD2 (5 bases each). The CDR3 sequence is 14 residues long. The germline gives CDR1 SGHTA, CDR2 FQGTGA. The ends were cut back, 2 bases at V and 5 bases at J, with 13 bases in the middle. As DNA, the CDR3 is TGTGCCAGCAGCTTAGGGACGTCCCTTGACGAGCAGTACTTC. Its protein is CASSLGTSLDEQYF.

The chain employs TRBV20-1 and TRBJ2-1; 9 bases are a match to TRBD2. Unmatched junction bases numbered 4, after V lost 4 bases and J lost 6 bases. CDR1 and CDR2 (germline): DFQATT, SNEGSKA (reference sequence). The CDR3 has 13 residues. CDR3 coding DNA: TGCAGTGCTATTAGCGGGGGAGTCAATGAGCAGTTCTTC. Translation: CSAISGGVNEQFF.

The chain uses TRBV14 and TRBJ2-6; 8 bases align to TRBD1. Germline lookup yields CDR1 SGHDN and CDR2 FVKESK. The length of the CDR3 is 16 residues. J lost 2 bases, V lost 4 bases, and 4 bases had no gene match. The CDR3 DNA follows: TGTGCCAGCAGCCCGCGACAGGGGCCTGGGGCCAACGTCCTGACTTTC. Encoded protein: CASSPRQGPGANVLTF.

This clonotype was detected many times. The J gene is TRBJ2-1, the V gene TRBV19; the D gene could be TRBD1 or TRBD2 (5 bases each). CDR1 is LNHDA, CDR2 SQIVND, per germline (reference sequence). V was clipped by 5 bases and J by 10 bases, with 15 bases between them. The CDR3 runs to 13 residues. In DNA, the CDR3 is TGTGCCAGTAGTCGTGGGGTAGGGGACGAGCAGTTCTTC. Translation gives CASSRGVGDEQFF.